Listed below are T cell receptor beta chains from one sample, sequenced in a study of T cells in Graves' hyperthyroidism and ophthalmopathy. TCRdb reprocessed the multiplex PCR reads with MiXCR, giving one entry per CDR3 protein. The sample lists hundreds of thousands of distinct CDR3 sequences, 14% occurring once. The material sequenced was blood. The receptors derive from a woman between 18 and 30 years old with Graves' hyperthyroidism. The CDR3 runs from the conserved cysteine through the conserved F or W. The order of the fields is V gene, J gene, CDR3 protein.

>TRBV11-3|TRBJ2-1
CASSPSRANEQFF
>TRBV27|TRBJ1-6
CASSFTSGRNSPLHF
>TRBV19|TRBJ2-2
CASSNPGLAANTGELFF
>TRBV7-9|TRBJ2-1
CASGTGNYNEQFF
>TRBV11-2|TRBJ1-2
CASSFQAGDYGYTF
>TRBV7-9|TRBJ1-5
CASSLGSDLNQPQHF
>TRBV20-1|TRBJ2-1
CSAMVPRGQVSYNEQFF
>TRBV5-1|TRBJ1-1
CASSLGTFDTEAFF
>TRBV27|TRBJ2-7
CASSLLGDRYEQYF
>TRBV5-1|TRBJ2-1
CASRNRQGSRYNEQFF
>TRBV28|TRBJ2-3
CASSPAGTGSTDTQYF
>TRBV18|TRBJ2-4
CASSPDQKNIQYF
>TRBV20-1|TRBJ2-3
CSASLDTDTQYF
>TRBV5-1|TRBJ1-4
CASSLGQIATNEKLFF
>TRBV2|TRBJ2-5
CASSRLAGGSGGQETQYF
>TRBV30|TRBJ2-1
CAWSPRTRGNEQFF
>TRBV7-2|TRBJ2-7
CASSPRGGAGIGEQYF
>TRBV9|TRBJ2-2
CASSVVGTSGRTGELFF
>TRBV6-1|TRBJ2-5
CASRPQGYETQYF
>TRBV10-3|TRBJ2-5
CAISESASGPQETQYF
>TRBV3-1|TRBJ2-7
CASSQAILESEQYF
>TRBV15|TRBJ1-5
CATSRGNRESQPQHF
>TRBV29-1|TRBJ2-7
CSASGQGGNEQYF
>TRBV7-2|TRBJ2-7
CASSWTERYEQYF
>TRBV19|TRBJ1-5
CASSIVRGTYQPQHF
>TRBV12-3/TRBV12-4|TRBJ1-1
CATLDMNTEAFF
>TRBV9|TRBJ2-3
CASTASDRTDTQYF
>TRBV6-2/TRBV6-3|TRBJ1-4
CASGSDRAGNEKLFF
>TRBV27|TRBJ2-7
CASSRGTSWYEQYF
>TRBV6-1|TRBJ2-3
CAVGAGAIDTQYF
>TRBV10-3|TRBJ2-1
CAISARGEGLNEQFF
>TRBV4-1|TRBJ2-4
CASSQLQLAKNIQYF
>TRBV6-2/TRBV6-3|TRBJ2-5
CASSFLLGHQETQYF
>TRBV13|TRBJ2-1
CASSLVVSGREDEQFF
>TRBV6-5|TRBJ1-1
CASSYGGTMNTEAFF
>TRBV2|TRBJ2-1
CASAPTGVYNEQFF
>TRBV11-3|TRBJ1-2
CASSSSTGTGLNYGYTF
>TRBV11-2|TRBJ2-5
CASSLVGQGQETQYF
>TRBV6-1|TRBJ2-2
CASSDERVSDTGELFF
>TRBV7-9|TRBJ2-7
CASSSGSGSPYEQYF
>TRBV11-3|TRBJ2-1
CASTLVGGEQFF
>TRBV3-1|TRBJ2-7
CASSQALAAEQYF
>TRBV4-2|TRBJ1-1
CASSPTPSLNTEAFF
>TRBV10-3|TRBJ1-1
CAIRETGDTEAFF
>TRBV6-2/TRBV6-3|TRBJ2-5
CASRTAGTQETQYF
>TRBV24-1|TRBJ1-5
CATSDYSNQPQHF
>TRBV6-9|TRBJ2-1
CASSYGTGEPYNEQFF
>TRBV20-1|TRBJ2-3
CSATRGAGTDTQYF
>TRBV2|TRBJ2-3
CASRLGTSGSDTQYF
>TRBV7-8|TRBJ2-5
CASSLAQVGDLQETQYF
>TRBV18|TRBJ2-5
CASSPTSRETQYF
>TRBV5-1|TRBJ2-3
CASSPGLGSNTDTQYF
>TRBV19|TRBJ2-5
CASSIGGGGSWSETQYF
>TRBV7-3|TRBJ2-5
CASSNRTQYF